The 18 T cell receptor beta chains listed next were all sequenced from one sample in a study of T cell repertoires in cytomegalovirus infection. These TCRs are of unknown antigen specificity. TCRdb reprocessed the reads via MiXCR and lists one record per CDR3 protein. The data show 650,000 to 850,000 distinct CDR3 sequences, with under 35% seen just once and 10% to 15% held by the top ten. Sequences were derived from cultured CD8+ T cells from PBMCs, sampled from culture after CMV antigen stimulation. Receptors were obtained from a human donor in good health (CMV status not recorded). Some clones in this sample may be carry-over from other donors' samples.

In this sample, this clonotype turned up many times. This rearrangement joins TRBV7-2 to TRBJ2-7; 7 nucleotides line up with TRBD1. The CDR3 is made up of 14 amino acids. Germline assignment: CDR1 SGHTA and CDR2 FQGNSA. V gave up 2 bases and J gave up 2 bases; unmatched junction bases: 3. The CDR3 spells CASSLRQGAYEQYV. The CDR3 DNA reads as TGTGCCAGCAGCTTAAGACAGGGTGCCTACGAGCAGTACGTC.

This clonotype was detected ten times or more. The V call is TRBV4-1, the J call TRBJ1-5; 7 positions match TRBD1. With 2 bases clipped from V and 2 bases from J, the junction kept 9 bases outside the gene matches. From germline, CDR1 is MGHRA and CDR2 YSYEKL. CDR3 size: 17 residues. The CDR3: CASSQLWRDSRNQPQHF. In DNA, the CDR3 is TGCGCCAGCAGCCAACTTTGGAGGGACAGTCGCAATCAGCCCCAGCATTTT.

The rearrangement joins TRBV5-1 to TRBJ1-1; D possibly corresponds to TRBD1 (5 bases). The CDR3 has 13 amino acids. Trimming removed 0 bases from V and 11 bases from J, with 14 bases in between. The germline gives CDR1 SGHRS, CDR2 YFSETQ. The chain's CDR3 is CASSLEGGRDAFF. The CDR3 bases are TGCGCCAGCAGCTTGGAAGGAGGGCGGGACGCTTTCTTT.

J is TRBJ2-5 and V is TRBV19; tentatively, D is TRBD2 (6 bases). Germline-derived CDR1 and CDR2 are LNHDA and SQIVND (reference sequence). The CDR3 runs 14 residues. Trimming stripped 1 base from V and 6 bases from J, with 12 bases between. The DNA of the CDR3 is TGTGCCAGTAGTATAGTTGGAGGGAGGCAGACCCAGTACTTC. It yields the protein CASSIVGGRQTQYF.

At least ten counts were recorded for this clonotype. The CDR3 DNA reads TGTGCCAGCAGCTTAGTACAGGGGGCCACCGGGGAGCTGTTTTTT. Translation gives CASSLVQGATGELFF. The V and J genes are TRBV7-2 and TRBJ2-2; TRBD1 agrees at 9 bases. The CDR3 sequence is 15 residues long. After removal of 1 base from V and 4 bases from J, the junction contained 1 base not matched to a gene. Germline V gene lookup returns CDR1 SGHTA and CDR2 FQGNSA.

This clonotype was found a few times. The chain combines TRBV4-1 with TRBJ1-4; TRBD1 matches 9 bases. V lost 2 bases to trimming and J lost 6 bases; unmatched junction nucleotides: 1. Germline V gene data show CDR1 as MGHRA and CDR2 as YSYEKL. CDR3 size: 14 residues. The CDR3 protein is CASSQRQGDEKLFF. CDR3 nucleotide sequence: TGCGCCAGCAGCCAAAGACAGGGGGATGAAAAACTGTTTTTT.

This clonotype was observed once. This chain uses TRBV6-1 with TRBJ2-4, with D uncertain. Germline values: CDR1 MNHNS, CDR2 SASEGT. The CDR3 has 15 amino acids. V lost 5 bases, J lost 3 bases, and 14 bases lay in between. The DNA for the CDR3 is TGTGCCAGCAGTTCACCTTCGATGGACAAAAACATTCAGTACTTC. Its protein is CASSSPSMDKNIQYF.

This clonotype was picked up a small number of times. The chain has TRBV3-1 and TRBJ2-3, with D possibly being TRBD1 or TRBD2 (5 bases each). This CDR3 spans 16 amino acids. V was pared by 1 base and J by 0 bases, with 11 bases between. CDR1 is LGHDT, CDR2 YNNKEL, per germline (reference sequence). CDR3 amino acids: CASSQGEGSSTDTQYF. The CDR3 bases are TGTGCCAGCAGCCAAGGAGAGGGGTCTAGCACAGATACGCAGTATTTT.

The J gene is TRBJ2-3, the V gene TRBV7-6; D is uncertain. V was clipped by 5 bases and J by 0 bases, with 6 bases between them. CDR1 SGHVS and CDR2 FNYEAQ come from the germline V gene. This CDR3 region has 13 residues. CDR3: CASSHTSTDTQYF. CDR3 nucleotides: TGTGCCAGCAGCCATACTAGCACAGATACGCAGTATTTT. Using reference TRBV7-6 and TRBJ2-3 for the parts outside the CDR3, the full variable domain is GAGVSQSPRYKVTKRGQDVALRCDPISGHVSLYWYRQALGQGPEFLTYFNYEAQQDKSGLPNDRFSAERPEGSISTLTIQRTEQRDSAMYRCASSHTSTDTQYFGPGTRLTVL.

This clonotype has only a few counts. This chain joins TRBV19 and TRBJ2-7; 9 bases agree with TRBD2. The CDR3 spans 15 residues. V shed 5 bases and J 5 bases; nucleotides not matched to a gene: 10. From germline, CDR1 is LNHDA and CDR2 SQIVND (reference sequence). The CDR3, as DNA: TGTGCCAGTAGTCCTACCGGACTAGCGAGCGACGAGCAGTACTTC. Translation: CASSPTGLASDEQYF. The full variable domain, rest sourced from reference TRBV19 and TRBJ2-7, is DGGITQSPKYLFRKEGQNVTLSCEQNLNHDAMYWYRQDPGQGLRLIYYSQIVNDFQKGDIAEGYSVSREKKESFPLTVTSAQKNPTAFYLCASSPTGLASDEQYFGPGTRLTVT.

This sequence joins TRBV20-1 and TRBJ1-2, with a weak D call TRBD1 (6 bases). From germline, CDR1 is DFQATT and CDR2 SNEGSKA (reference sequence). Trimming stripped 5 bases from V and 3 bases from J, with 13 bases between. The CDR3 extends over 13 amino acids. The CDR3 sequence: CSAGRRGDYGYTF. The CDR3 DNA is TGCAGTGCTGGAAGAAGGGGGGACTATGGCTACACCTTC.

The genes are TRBV7-9 and TRBJ2-7; TRBD1 aligns across 7 bases. The CDR3 has 17 amino acids. Germline CDR1 reads SEHNR; CDR2 reads FQNEAQ (reference sequence). V was pared by 2 bases and J by 0 bases, with 10 bases of the junction left unmatched. CDR3 sequence reads: CASSLYPDRVISYEQYF. The CDR3 region has the DNA TGTGCCAGCAGCTTATATCCCGACAGGGTCATCTCCTACGAGCAGTACTTC.

The table lists this clonotype with a few counts. The J gene is TRBJ2-1, the V gene TRBV3-1; D might be TRBD1 (5 bases). CDR1 and CDR2 from the germline V gene are LGHDT and YNNKEL (reference sequence). The CDR3 sequence is 14 residues long. Trimming removed 1 base at V and 5 bases at J, with 9 bases between. CDR3 DNA: TGTGCCAGCAGCCAAGGGGGCCTTAACAATGAGCAGTTCTTC. This gives the protein CASSQGGLNNEQFF.

This clonotype appeared a few times. The V gene is TRBV11-3, the J gene TRBJ2-7; D may be TRBD1 (5 bases). The ends were cut back, 5 bases at V and 2 bases at J, with 13 bases in the middle. Germline assignment: CDR1 SGHNT and CDR2 YENEEA. The CDR3 length is 14 residues. CDR3 nucleotide sequence: TGTGCCAGCAGCGCATGGGGCAGGGCCTACGAGCAGTACTTC. It translates to CASSAWGRAYEQYF.

The genes are TRBV10-3 and TRBJ1-2; D gene ambiguous. The V end lost 4 bases, the J end lost 2 bases, and 14 bases lay between the germline ends. CDR1 is ENHRY and CDR2 is SYGVKD in the germline V gene. The CDR3 runs 15 residues. Written as DNA, the CDR3 is TGTGCCATCAGTGGAGACACCAAATACAACTATGGCTACACCTTC. Its translation: CAISGDTKYNYGYTF.

This clonotype was found a few times. J is TRBJ1-1 and V is TRBV5-6; D is ambiguous. The CDR3 has 13 residues. From germline, CDR1 is SGHDT and CDR2 YYEEEE. V lost 3 bases and J 7 bases, leaving 13 bases between the germline ends. The CDR3 DNA follows: TGTGCCAGCAGCTCCTTAGGACGACTTGAAGCTTTCTTT. It translates to CASSSLGRLEAFF.

In this sample, this clonotype turned up a few times. In DNA form, the CDR3 reads TGTGCCAGCAGCCAGGCGGGGACAGGGGGTAATTCACCCCTCCACTTT. This gives the protein CASSQAGTGGNSPLHF. The rearrangement joins TRBV4-2 to TRBJ1-6, with 11 bases identical to TRBD1. The junction had 4 bases not matched to a gene; V was cut back by 3 bases and J by 6 bases. CDR1 is LGHNA, CDR2 YNFKEQ, per germline. The CDR3 totals 16 residues.

This chain joins TRBV15 and TRBJ1-1, with D unclear. Germline V gene lookup returns CDR1 LNHNV and CDR2 YYDKDF (reference sequence). This CDR3 spans 14 amino acids. Trimming shortened V by 3 bases and J by 6 bases, and 14 bases separated the two germline ends. CDR3 nucleotides: TGTGCCACCAGCAGGGTCCGAGGGATTTCTGAAGCTTTCTTT. Residues: CATSRVRGISEAFF.